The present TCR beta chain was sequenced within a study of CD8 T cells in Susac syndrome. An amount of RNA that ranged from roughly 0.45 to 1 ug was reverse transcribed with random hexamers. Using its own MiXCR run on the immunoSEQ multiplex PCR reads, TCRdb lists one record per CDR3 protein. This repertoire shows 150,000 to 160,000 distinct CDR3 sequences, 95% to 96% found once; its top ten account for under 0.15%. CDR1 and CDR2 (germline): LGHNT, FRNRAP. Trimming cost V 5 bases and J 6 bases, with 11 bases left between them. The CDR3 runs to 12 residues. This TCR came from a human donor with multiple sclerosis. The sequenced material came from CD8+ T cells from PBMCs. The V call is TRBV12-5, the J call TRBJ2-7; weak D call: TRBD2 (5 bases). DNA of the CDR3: TGTGCTAGTGGTCCAGGACTCCTCGAGCAGTACTTC. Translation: CASGPGLLEQYF.